These 9 T cell receptor beta chains were sequenced from one sample in a study of technical replicates of blood from several donors. Method: immunoSEQ multiplex PCR; TCRdb's copy keeps in-frame clones and lacks some. This repertoire shows tens of thousands of clones, 96% found once; its top ten account for 0.37%. What was sequenced was T cells isolated from PBMCs. The receptor source for this set is a human donor in good health.

The chain combines TRBV7-2 with TRBJ2-1; D perhaps matches TRBD1 (6 bases). The germline V and J ends were trimmed by 5 bases and 3 bases, with 17 bases remaining between them. Germline CDR1 SGHTA, CDR2 FQGNSA. The CDR3 length is 16 residues. The CDR3 region is CASSVPRTVFYNEQFF. In DNA form, the CDR3 reads TGTGCCAGCAGCGTCCCTCGGACAGTTTTCTACAATGAGCAGTTCTTC.

V and J are TRBV6-1 and TRBJ1-1; no clear D. The CDR3 is made up of 13 amino acids. Looked up from germline, CDR1 is MNHNS and CDR2 is SASEGT. V lost 1 base and J 3 bases, leaving 6 bases between the germline ends. CDR3 coding DNA: TGTGCCAGCAGTGAAGGGAGGTACACTGAAGCTTTCTTT. The encoded protein is CASSEGRYTEAFF.

The sample holds a few counts of this clone. This chain connects TRBV27 to TRBJ2-7; tentative D call: TRBD2 (5 bases). Per the germline V gene, CDR1 is MNHEY and CDR2 is SMNVEV (reference sequence). The CDR3 contains 14 residues. V lost 3 bases to trimming and J lost 2 bases, with 11 bases between them. CDR3 in DNA: TGTGCCAGCAGTTTTAAAGGAGGTCCCTACGAGCAGTACTTC. It specifies CASSFKGGPYEQYF.

The genes are TRBV28 and TRBJ2-1; D call uncertain. V lost 3 bases and J 9 bases, leaving 3 bases between the germline ends. The germline V gene has CDR1 MDHEN and CDR2 SYDVKM. This CDR3 has 10 amino acids. CDR3 sequence: CASSFSEQFF. The CDR3 coding sequence is TGTGCCAGCAGTTTTAGTGAGCAGTTCTTC.

The chain links TRBV23-1 to TRBJ2-5, with TRBD1 identical over 8 bases. TRBV23-1 is given ORF status, its function remaining uncertain. Germline trimming cut 2 bases from V and 6 bases from J; bases unmatched to any gene: 5. The CDR3 length is 14 residues. The CDR3 region has the DNA TGCGCCAGCAGTCAACTCGGACAGGGACAGACCCAGTACTTC. This sequence encodes CASSQLGQGQTQYF.

The chain combines TRBV6-5 with TRBJ2-7, with 7 bases fitting TRBD2. There are 12 residues in the CDR3. The V gene end was trimmed by 6 bases and the J gene end by 3 bases; junction bases not matched to a gene: 2. Per the germline V gene, CDR1 is MNHEY and CDR2 is SVGAGI. This chain's CDR3 is CASSPGGYEQYF. CDR3 in DNA: TGTGCCAGCAGCCCGGGGGGCTACGAGCAGTACTTC.

CDR3: CASSGTGDVQFF. The CDR3 DNA is TGTGCCAGTAGTGGGACAGGGGATGTGCAGTTCTTC. The chain carries TRBV19 and TRBJ2-1, with 10 bases fitting TRBD1. The CDR3 sequence is 12 residues long. With V trimmed by 5 bases and J by 12 bases, 4 bases remained unmatched. From germline, CDR1 is LNHDA and CDR2 SQIVND (reference sequence).

The chain carries TRBV6-5 and TRBJ1-4; D is perhaps TRBD1 (5 bases). The CDR3 consists of 15 residues. V shed 2 bases and J shed 8 bases, with 15 bases lying between them. Germline CDR1 reads MNHEY; CDR2 reads SVGAGI. The CDR3 bases are TGTGCCAGCAGTTACGATCGCACAGGAGGGGAAAAACTGTTTTTT. As protein: CASSYDRTGGEKLFF.

V is TRBV28 and J is TRBJ2-3; TRBD1 aligns across 9 bases. The CDR3 is 16 amino acids. The junction had 10 bases not matched to a gene; V was cut back by 5 bases and J by 4 bases. CDR1 MDHEN and CDR2 SYDVKM come from the germline V gene. The CDR3 spells CASSHWTGENPDTQYF. As DNA, the CDR3 is TGTGCCAGCAGTCACTGGACAGGGGAAAACCCAGATACGCAGTATTTT.